This is a list of T cell receptor beta chains from one sample in a study of graft-versus-host responses after intestinal transplantation. Method: immunoSEQ multiplex PCR; TCRdb's copy keeps in-frame clones and lacks some. The sample shows 13,000 or so clones, 70% to 75% of them seen only once. The sample consisted of ileum tissue, taken 16 days after intestinal transplant. All receptors come from a human patient who received an intestinal transplant, so some T cells may come from the graft donor. CDR3s include the opening cysteine and the closing phenylalanine or tryptophan. The D gene is left open where the match is weak. Size values are once, few and many counts, or a class for expanded clones, and some rows have none.

13 | TRBD2 | TRBJ2-1 | TRBV6-6 | - | TGTGCCAGCAGTAACTACGGTTCGGGGGGGCAGTTCTTC | CASSNYGSGGQFF
14 | - | TRBJ2-7 | TRBV2 | few | TGTGCCAGCAGTGGAGAAGAGGCGGCCTACGAGCAGTACTTC | CASSGEEAAYEQYF
15 | - | TRBJ2-7 | TRBV7-8 | - | TGTGCCAGCAGCCCAGGGTTTGGCGCAGCCTATGAGCAGTACTTC | CASSPGFGAAYEQYF
13 | - | TRBJ1-1 | TRBV27 | few | TGTGCCAGCAGCATCACAGGGAACACTGAAGCTTTCTTT | CASSITGNTEAFF
15 | TRBD2 | TRBJ2-5 | TRBV7-8 | - | TGTGCCAGCAGCCCCTGGGGGGGACCCCATGAGGGCCAGTACTTC | CASSPWGGPHEGQYF
11 | - | TRBJ2-3 | TRBV28 | - | TGTGCCAGCAGTTTCAGAGATACGCAGTATTTT | CASSFRDTQYF
13 | TRBD1 | TRBJ1-2 | TRBV10-3 | - | TGTGCCATCAGTGGGGGACAGGGCCATGGCTACACCTTC | CAISGGQGHGYTF
15 | TRBD1 | TRBJ1-6 | TRBV6-5 | - | TGTGCCAGCAGTTACGGAGACAGGGGTAATTCACCCCTCCACTTT | CASSYGDRGNSPLHF
17 | TRBD2 | TRBJ2-3 | TRBV7-3 | few | TGTGCCAGCAGCTTAGAACTAGCGGGAGGGTACACAGATACGCAGTATTTT | CASSLELAGGYTDTQYF
13 | TRBD2 | TRBJ2-7 | TRBV29-1 | few | TGCAGCGTTACCGAGGTAGCGGGGTACGAGCAGTACTTC | CSVTEVAGYEQYF
14 | - | TRBJ1-1 | TRBV7-4 | - | TGTGCCAGCAGCTCAACCAGGGATTACACTGAAGCTTTCTTT | CASSSTRDYTEAFF
13 | - | TRBJ1-2 | TRBV5-1 | medium-sized | TGCGCCATCCCACCCGGGGGGCACTATGGCTACACCTTC | CAIPPGGHYGYTF
14 | TRBD1 | TRBJ2-7 | TRBV6-1 | - | TGTGCCAGCCTTGATCGGGACAGGTTGAACGAGCAGTACTTC | CASLDRDRLNEQYF
11 | - | TRBJ1-2 | TRBV30 | - | TGTGGGATAGACGGGGGGTATGGCTACACCTTC | CGIDGGYGYTF
15 | TRBD2 | TRBJ2-1 | TRBV7-2 | once | TGTGCCACCACAGGGTCCCGGGAGGGTTACAATGAGCAGTTCTTC | CATTGSREGYNEQFF
16 | TRBD1 | TRBJ1-2 | TRBV4-2 | once | TGTGCCAGCAGCCAAGATGGGCCCAGGGGGATCGATGGCTACACCTTC | CASSQDGPRGIDGYTF
13 | TRBD2 | TRBJ2-4 | TRBV2 | - | TGTGCCAACACGGGACTAGCGGGAAACATTCAGTACTTC | CANTGLAGNIQYF
13 | - | TRBJ2-1 | TRBV7-9 | - | TGTGCCAGCAGCCGTCTCGCGGGCAATGAGCAGTTCTTC | CASSRLAGNEQFF
13 | - | TRBJ2-7 | TRBV28 | - | TGTGCCAGCAGTTTACACACCCCCTACGAGCAGTACTTC | CASSLHTPYEQYF
16 | - | TRBJ2-7 | TRBV11-3 | - | TGTGCCAGCAGCTTACGGACCGGGAGTTCCCTCTACGAGCAGTACTTC | CASSLRTGSSLYEQYF
17 | TRBD1 | TRBJ2-7 | TRBV27 | few | TGTGCCAGCAGTCCATCTGGGCTCGGGACAGGGTTCTACGAGCAGTACTTC | CASSPSGLGTGFYEQYF
16 | TRBD1 | TRBJ1-5 | TRBV4-2 | - | TGTGCCAGCAGCCAAGTAGGACAGGGGGGCAATCAGCCCCAGCATTTT | CASSQVGQGGNQPQHF
15 | - | TRBJ2-2 | TRBV28 | - | TGTGCCAGCAGGAACAGGGCCCGTTGGGCCGGGGAGCTGTTTTTT | CASRNRARWAGELFF
13 | TRBD1 | TRBJ2-3 | TRBV29-1 | - | TGCAGCGTTGGAGGGGGCAGAGGAGATACGCAGTATTTT | CSVGGGRGDTQYF
15 | TRBD2 | TRBJ2-5 | TRBV27 | - | TGTGCCAGCAGTTCCCCCAGTAGCGGGGAAGAGACCCAGTACTTC | CASSSPSSGEETQYF
13 | - | TRBJ2-3 | TRBV25-1 | - | TGTGCCAGCAGTGTAGCGGTCACAGATACGCAGTATTTT | CASSVAVTDTQYF
16 | - | TRBJ2-1 | TRBV14 | - | TGTGCCAGCAGCCAATATATCCTAGCGCAATACAATGAGCAGTTCTTC | CASSQYILAQYNEQFF
15 | - | TRBJ2-3 | TRBV30 | few | TGTGCCTGGAGTGTACGGGTGGGGGGAAGAGATACGCAGTATTTT | CAWSVRVGGRDTQYF
15 | - | TRBJ1-1 | TRBV11-2 | - | TGTGCCAGCAGCTTTAGTCCAACGGGGAGGACTGAAGCTTTCTTT | CASSFSPTGRTEAFF
13 | - | TRBJ2-2 | TRBV25-1 | few | TGTGCCAGCAGATCGGGAGACACCGGGGAGCTGTTTTTT | CASRSGDTGELFF
13 | - | TRBJ1-5 | TRBV7-9 | - | TGTGCCAGCAGGCGGGACAGCAATCAGCCCCAGCATTTT | CASRRDSNQPQHF
13 | - | TRBJ1-1 | TRBV7-2 | - | TGTGCCAGCAGCGTACAGGGAAGAACTGAAGCTTTCTTT | CASSVQGRTEAFF
13 | - | TRBJ1-5 | TRBV15 | - | TGTGCCATTTCGGGGAGCTGGAATCAGCCCCAGCATTTT | CAISGSWNQPQHF
17 | TRBD1 | TRBJ1-2 | TRBV4-2 | - | TGTGCCAGCAGCCAAGCCCTGGGACCGGGACAGTTGTATGGCTACACCTTC | CASSQALGPGQLYGYTF
13 | TRBD1 | TRBJ2-7 | TRBV6-5 | - | TGTGCCAGCAGTTGGGGGACAGACTACGAGCAGTACTTC | CASSWGTDYEQYF
13 | - | TRBJ2-1 | TRBV7-2 | - | TGTGCCAGCAGCACGGACACAGCCAATGAGCAGTTCTTC | CASSTDTANEQFF
14 | TRBD2 | TRBJ2-7 | TRBV18 | - | TGTGCCAGCTCCAAACCCGGGGGGAGCGACGAGCAGTACTTC | CASSKPGGSDEQYF
17 | TRBD2 | TRBJ2-2 | TRBV9 | few | TGTGCCAGCAGCGTACCCCGAAGGGAGGGTAACACCGGGGAGCTGTTTTTT | CASSVPRREGNTGELFF
15 | TRBD1 | TRBJ1-4 | TRBV19 | - | TGTGCCAGTAGCGCCCCGAGGACAGGGGTTGAAAAACTGTTTTTT | CASSAPRTGVEKLFF
15 | TRBD1 | TRBJ1-3 | TRBV9 | - | TGTGCCAGCAGCGTCATGACAGGGGTTGGAAACACCATATATTTT | CASSVMTGVGNTIYF
17 | - | TRBJ2-7 | TRBV9 | once | TGTGCCAGCAGCACGAACCCGACCAGCGGGTACTCCTACGAGCAGTACTTC | CASSTNPTSGYSYEQYF
15 | TRBD2 | TRBJ2-7 | TRBV15 | - | TGTGCCACCAGCATCCTTAGCGGGAGCCCCTACGAGCAGTACTTC | CATSILSGSPYEQYF
15 | - | TRBJ2-2 | TRBV10-2 | - | TGCGCCAGCATGCTCCGGCGGGGATCGGGCGGGGAGCTGTTTTTT | CASMLRRGSGGELFF
15 | - | TRBJ2-3 | TRBV9 | few | TGTGCCAGCAGCGTAGATTCGGGGGTAAGGGATACGCAGTATTTT | CASSVDSGVRDTQYF
15 | - | TRBJ2-1 | TRBV2 | once | TGTGCCAGCAGCCAGACTGGATCCCTGCGGAATGAGCAGTTCTTC | CASSQTGSLRNEQFF
14 | - | TRBJ1-2 | TRBV4-1 | - | TGCGCCAGCAGCCAAGATCCACGGTACTATGGCTACACCTTC | CASSQDPRYYGYTF
15 | TRBD1 | TRBJ2-3 | TRBV28 | - | TGTGCCAGCAGTGCCGGGGACAGACGCACAGATACGCAGTATTTT | CASSAGDRRTDTQYF
14 | TRBD1 | TRBJ2-7 | TRBV10-3 | - | TGTGCCATCAGTGGGACAGGGGGCTCCTACGAGCAGTACTTC | CAISGTGGSYEQYF
13 | - | TRBJ2-3 | TRBV29-1 | few | TGCAGCGTTGATTGGTCCGTCGGAGATACGCAGTATTTT | CSVDWSVGDTQYF
18 | TRBD2 | TRBJ2-3 | TRBV15 | - | TGTGCCACCAGCAGAGATTACTTCAGCGGGGGGGCGGCAGATACGCAGTATTTT | CATSRDYFSGGAADTQYF
17 | - | TRBJ2-2 | TRBV6-1 | - | TGTGCCAGCAGTGAAGCAGGGTGGGGCAGCAACACCGGGGAGCTGTTTTTT | CASSEAGWGSNTGELFF
12 | - | TRBJ1-1 | TRBV6-6 | - | TGTGCCAGCGGGAGATCCTACACTGAAGCTTTCTTT | CASGRSYTEAFF
18 | TRBD1 | TRBJ2-2 | TRBV6-1 | - | TGTGCCAGCAGTGAATGGTCCTTCGGGACAGGGACTACCGGGGAGCTGTTTTTT | CASSEWSFGTGTTGELFF
12 | - | TRBJ1-2 | TRBV15 | - | TGTGCCACCAGCTCAGGGCGACATGGCTACACCTTC | CATSSGRHGYTF
12 | - | TRBJ2-3 | TRBV25-1 | - | TGTGCCAGCAGTGATTTACTAGATACGCAGTATTTT | CASSDLLDTQYF
15 | - | TRBJ2-1 | TRBV2 | - | TGTGCCAGCAGTGAATGGGGGAGGGGGGGCAATGAGCAGTTCTTC | CASSEWGRGGNEQFF
15 | TRBD2 | TRBJ2-1 | TRBV19 | - | TGTGCCAGTAGTAATTTAGCGGGAGGGTGGGATGAGCAGTTCTTC | CASSNLAGGWDEQFF
15 | TRBD1 | TRBJ2-2 | TRBV25-1 | - | TGTGCCAGCATGAGAGGGGGCGCTAGCACCGGGGAGCTGTTTTTT | CASMRGGASTGELFF
15 | - | TRBJ2-1 | TRBV15 | - | TGTGCCACCAGCACTTTTAGCGAGGCCTACAATGAGCAGTTCTTC | CATSTFSEAYNEQFF
13 | - | TRBJ1-1 | TRBV5-1 | - | TGCGCCAGCGCCACGACATCGAACACTGAAGCTTTCTTT | CASATTSNTEAFF